The TCR beta chain described here comes from a study of spatial heterogeneity in lung cancer. TCRdb fed the 5' RACE reads into MiXCR, producing one record per CDR3 protein. Among fewer than 4,500 distinct CDR3 sequences, under 45% were seen once, and the ten largest hold 24%. Time point defined: sample taken at primary tumor resection. Unsorted whole RNA from tumor, nontumor lung or frozen PBMC underwent sequencing. Only a few counts were recorded for this clonotype. Its target is unknown. V was trimmed by 6 bases and J by 5 bases, leaving 21 bases between them. The CDR3 totals 16 residues. Germline CDR1 reads SGHTA; CDR2 reads FQGNSA. Overall study results and limits: Mutation tallies in tumors tracked expanded intratumoral alpha and beta TCR counts. Coverage was estimated at about 7% of tumor T cells for alpha chains and approximately 13% for beta chains.

Sequencing used lung tumor tissue, obtained at surgery. This clonotype was sampled from a male donor with early-stage non-small cell lung cancer. The chain recombines TRBV7-2 with TRBJ2-3, with D maybe TRBD2 (5 bases). In DNA, the CDR3 is TGTGCCAGCAGGCGAAAGGTCGGGGTAGCTGGAGATACGCAGTATTTT. This encodes CASRRKVGVAGDTQYF.